This T cell receptor (beta chain) stems from a study of blood T cell repertoires in COVID-19. At the level of the study: Acute-phase and convalescent COVID-19 samples originated in the United States, Italy and Spain.

Enrollees, roughly 18 to 89 years old, lived in approximately 25 US areas. Here immunoSEQ multiplex PCR was the method, and the copy in TCRdb shows in-frame clones only, minus some. The table shows approximately 200,000 clones, with about four fifths occurring only once. From germline, CDR1 is SGHRS and CDR2 YFSETQ. V lost 4 bases to trimming and J lost 4 bases; unmatched junction nucleotides: 6. The CDR3 spans 14 residues. The sequenced sample was PBMCs or T cells enriched from blood (not recorded which). The clonotype comes from a man in his forties who had recovered from COVID-19. This chain links TRBV5-1 with TRBJ1-1, with 8 nucleotides matching TRBD1. CDR3 DNA: TGCGCCAGCAGCCACGGACAGGGATTCACTGAAGCTTTCTTT. It is translated as CASSHGQGFTEAFF.